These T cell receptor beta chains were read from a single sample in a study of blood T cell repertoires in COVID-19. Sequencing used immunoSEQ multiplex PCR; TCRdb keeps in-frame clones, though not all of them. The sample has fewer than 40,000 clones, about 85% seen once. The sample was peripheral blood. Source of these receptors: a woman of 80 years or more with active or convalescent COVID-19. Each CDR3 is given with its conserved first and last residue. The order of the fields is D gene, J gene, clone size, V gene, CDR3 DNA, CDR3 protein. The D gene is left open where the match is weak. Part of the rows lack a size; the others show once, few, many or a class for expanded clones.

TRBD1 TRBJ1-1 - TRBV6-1 TGTGCCAGCAGTGGCCGACAGGGGGCAGGGAACACTGAAGCTTTCTTT CASSGRQGAGNTEAFF
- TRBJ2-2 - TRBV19 TGTGCCAGTAGTACAGACACGAACACCGGGGAGCTGTTTTTT CASSTDTNTGELFF
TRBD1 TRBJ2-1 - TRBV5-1 TGCGCCAGCGGAGGGGGACAGGGCCCTTACAATGAGCAGTTCTTC CASGGGQGPYNEQFF
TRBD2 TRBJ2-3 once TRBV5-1 TGCGCCAGCAGCCGAGGCGCTAGCGGGGTGGATACGCAGTATTTT CASSRGASGVDTQYF
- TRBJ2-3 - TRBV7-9 TGTGCCAGCAGCTTAGCGCTTCAGGGGAGCACAGATACGCAGTATTTT CASSLALQGSTDTQYF
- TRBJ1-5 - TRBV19 TGTGCCAGTAATTGGGGGCGAGGCAATCAGCCCCAGCATTTT CASNWGRGNQPQHF
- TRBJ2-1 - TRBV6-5 TGTGCCAGCAGTTCTGCATTTGGACTTTACAATGAGCAGTTCTTC CASSSAFGLYNEQFF
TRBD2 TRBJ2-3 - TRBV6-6 TGTGCCAGCTGGCGCGGGGGGATCACAGATACGCAGTATTTT CASWRGGITDTQYF
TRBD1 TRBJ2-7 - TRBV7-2 TGTGCCAGCAGCTTATCCGGACAGGCCTACGAGCAGTACTTC CASSLSGQAYEQYF
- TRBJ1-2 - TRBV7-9 TGTGCCAGCAGCTTAGCTGGTTTAACGGGGGACTGGGAACGAGGAGGCTACACCTTC CASSLAGLTGDWERGGYTF
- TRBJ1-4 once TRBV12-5 TGTGCTAGTGGTTTGCAGGGGTCCGGTAATGAAAAACTGTTTTTT CASGLQGSGNEKLFF
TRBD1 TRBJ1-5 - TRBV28 TGTGCCAGCAGTTCACGCTGGACAGGGGGAAAACAGCCCCAGCATTTT CASSSRWTGGKQPQHF
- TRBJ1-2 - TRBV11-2 TGTGCCAGCAGCTACGGACAGCACTATGGCTACACCTTC CASSYGQHYGYTF
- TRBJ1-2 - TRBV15 TGTGCCACCAGCAGAGGCAGTAACTATGGCTACACCTTC CATSRGSNYGYTF
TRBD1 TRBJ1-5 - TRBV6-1 TGTGCCAGCAGTGACCCGGGACAGGGGAATAGCAATCAGCCCCAGCATTTT CASSDPGQGNSNQPQHF
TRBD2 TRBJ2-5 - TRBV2 TGTGCCAGCAGTGAGGGAGGGCCCCAAGAGACCCAGTACTTC CASSEGGPQETQYF
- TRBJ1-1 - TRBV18 TGTGCCAGCTCACCACGAAAGGGGGACGCTGAAGCTTTCTTT CASSPRKGDAEAFF
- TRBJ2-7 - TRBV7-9 TGTGCCAGCAGCCGCACAGTATACGAGCAGTACTTC CASSRTVYEQYF
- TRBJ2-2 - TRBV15 TGTGCCACCAGCAGACAGGGTATGATCGGGGAGCTGTTTTTT CATSRQGMIGELFF
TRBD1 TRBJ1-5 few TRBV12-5 TGTGCTAGTGGAAGGGACAGTAATCAGCCCCAGCATTTT CASGRDSNQPQHF
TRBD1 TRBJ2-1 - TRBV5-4 TGTGCCAGCAGCCCCGGGACAGGGGGCAATGAGCAGTTCTTC CASSPGTGGNEQFF
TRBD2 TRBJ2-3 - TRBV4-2 TGTGCCAGCAGCCAAGATCTACTAGCGGGGGGCCCAGATACGCAGTATTTT CASSQDLLAGGPDTQYF